This T cell receptor (beta chain) stems from a study of T cell responses to AZD1222 COVID-19 vaccine. General study findings and limits: Increased Spike-specific TCR breadth and depth were observed after two AZD1222 doses.

A note on this clone: Antigen: not known.

The table came from immunoSEQ multiplex PCR; TCRdb's copy has only in-frame clones and leaves some out. The repertoire holds 95,000 to 130,000 clones, with over 75% as singletons. V was cut by 1 base and J by 3 bases, with 15 bases left in between. The CDR3 is 16 residues long. Germline lookup yields CDR1 SGHTA and CDR2 FQGNSA. The receptor's source is an adult in good health. The material sequenced was peripheral blood, taken on day 0 of MenACWY control vaccination. This sequence joins TRBV7-2 and TRBJ1-1; D possibly corresponds to TRBD1 (5 bases). The CDR3 DNA is TGTGCCAGCAGCTTAGGGGGGGGAGTTAGCGACACTGAAGCTTTCTTT. Its translation: CASSLGGGVSDTEAFF.